A selection of T cell receptor beta chains follows, all from one sample in a study of response to subunit inactivated influenza vaccine. TCRdb recomputed calls from the RT-PCR reads with MiXCR, one row per CDR3 protein. The sample has 490,000 or so distinct CDR3 sequences; approximately 7.6% are singletons. The sample here was PBMCs from blood, taken roughly 24 months after vaccination. The receptors stem from a man in his fifties or sixties who received an inactivated influenza vaccine. Each CDR3 is given with its conserved first and last residue. A D gene is named only where the DNA matches it firmly. Part of the rows lack a size; the others show once, few, many or a class for expanded clones.

cdr3_aa	cdr3_nt	v_call	j_call	clone_size	d_call
CASSQLSPGMNTEAFF	TGTGCCAGCAGCCAACTATCTCCAGGGATGAACACTGAAGCTTTCTTT	TRBV11-2	TRBJ1-1	few	NA
CSASAGGGYNEQFF	TGCAGTGCTAGTGCGGGGGGTGGCTACAATGAGCAGTTCTTC	TRBV20-1	TRBJ2-1	few	TRBD2
CAWSDYSGSDHEQFF	TGTGCCTGGAGTGACTACTCTGGGTCGGACCATGAGCAGTTCTTC	TRBV30	TRBJ2-1	few	NA
CSASGLAGGLSSYNEQFF	TGCAGCGCTTCCGGACTAGCGGGAGGTCTAAGCTCCTACAATGAGCAGTTCTTC	TRBV29-1	TRBJ2-1	many	TRBD2
CASSSRLLGEQYF	TGTGCCAGCAGCTCTCGTCTGTTGGGGGAGCAGTACTTC	TRBV7-8	TRBJ2-7	few	NA
CASSQRRGMGNEQFF	TGTGCCAGCAGCCAAAGGCGGGGCATGGGTAATGAGCAGTTCTTC	TRBV12-3/TRBV12-4	TRBJ2-1	NA	NA
CASSTHARFNTGELFF	TGTGCCAGCAGCACACACGCCAGATTCAACACCGGGGAGCTGTTTTTT	TRBV7-8	TRBJ2-2	few	NA
CSARAEGTIRYEQYF	TGCAGTGCTAGAGCGGAGGGGACTATACGGTACGAGCAGTACTTC	TRBV20-1	TRBJ2-7	few	TRBD2
CASSYSRTGGETQYF	TGTGCCAGCAGTTACTCGCGGACAGGAGGGGAGACCCAGTACTTC	TRBV6-2/TRBV6-3	TRBJ2-5	few	NA
CASGSYEQYF	TGCGCCAGCGGATCCTACGAGCAGTACTTC	TRBV6-2/TRBV6-3	TRBJ2-7	large	NA
CASGLYGNTIYF	TGTGCCAGCGGACTTTATGGAAACACCATATATTTT	TRBV11-2	TRBJ1-3	few	NA
CSAFDREKLFF	TGCAGTGCCTTTGACAGAGAAAAACTGTTTTTT	TRBV20-1	TRBJ1-4	many	NA
CSASLLAGGGEQFF	TGCAGTGCTAGTTTGCTAGCGGGAGGGGGTGAGCAGTTCTTC	TRBV20-1	TRBJ2-1	few	TRBD2
CAISESRTGLGPQHF	TGTGCCATCAGTGAGTCAAGGACCGGGCTGGGGCCCCAGCATTTT	TRBV10-3	TRBJ1-5	many	NA
CAISERGTSTDTQYF	TGTGCCATCAGCGAGAGGGGGACCTCCACAGATACGCAGTATTTT	TRBV10-3	TRBJ2-3	NA	NA
CASSQVNRVGEQFF	TGTGCCAGCAGCCAAGTTAACAGGGTAGGTGAGCAGTTCTTC	TRBV3-1	TRBJ2-1	few	NA
CASSPGTGGEETQYF	TGTGCCAGCAGCCCAGGGACAGGGGGCGAAGAGACCCAGTACTTC	TRBV3-1	TRBJ2-5	NA	TRBD1
CSARVDRGLGETQYF	TGCAGTGCTAGAGTGGACAGGGGGCTCGGTGAGACCCAGTACTTC	TRBV20-1	TRBJ2-5	few	TRBD1
CATSGGLAGINEQFF	TGTGCCACCAGCGGCGGACTAGCGGGGATCAATGAGCAGTTCTTC	TRBV15	TRBJ2-1	few	TRBD2
CASRIAGGANYGYTF	TGTGCCAGCAGGATCGCAGGGGGAGCTAACTATGGCTACACCTTC	TRBV28	TRBJ1-2	NA	TRBD1
CAITSESSYEQYF	TGTGCCATCACTAGCGAAAGCTCCTACGAGCAGTACTTC	TRBV2	TRBJ2-7	few	TRBD2
CASSLAPASSYNEQFF	TGTGCCAGCAGCTTAGCCCCAGCCAGCTCCTACAATGAGCAGTTCTTC	TRBV7-9	TRBJ2-1	many	NA